This TCR beta chain is from a study of T cell changes during pregnancy in multiple sclerosis. Only in-frame clones appear in the TCRdb table, and some are missing; sequencing was by immunoSEQ multiplex PCR. Of 37,000 or so clones detected, 90% to 95% appear once; the ten largest clones hold about 0.4%. CDR1 and CDR2 from the germline V gene are SGHAT and FQNNGV. Deletions cut 6 bases from V and 10 bases from J, with 19 bases between. CDR3 size: 13 residues. The sequence derives from a female donor with multiple sclerosis, enrolled in a pregnancy study. V and J are TRBV11-2 and TRBJ2-7, with D perhaps TRBD2 (6 bases). Source: CD4+ T cells from peripheral blood mononuclear cells, taken in the second trimester of pregnancy. Here the CDR3 DNA reads TGTGCCAGCAGGGCAGGAGGGGTCCCAGGCCAGTACTTC. Amino acids: CASRAGGVPGQYF.